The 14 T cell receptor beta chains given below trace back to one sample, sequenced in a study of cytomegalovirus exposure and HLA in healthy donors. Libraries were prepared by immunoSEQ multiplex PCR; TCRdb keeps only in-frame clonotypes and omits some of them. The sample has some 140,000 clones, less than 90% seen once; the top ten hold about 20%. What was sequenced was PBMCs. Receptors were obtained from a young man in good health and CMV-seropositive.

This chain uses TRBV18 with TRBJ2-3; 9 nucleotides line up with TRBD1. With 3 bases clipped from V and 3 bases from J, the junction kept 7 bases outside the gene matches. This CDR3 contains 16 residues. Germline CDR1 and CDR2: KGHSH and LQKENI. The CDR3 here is CASSPSGTGRTDTQYF. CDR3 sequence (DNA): TGTGCCAGCTCACCTTCCGGGACAGGGCGAACAGATACGCAGTATTTT.

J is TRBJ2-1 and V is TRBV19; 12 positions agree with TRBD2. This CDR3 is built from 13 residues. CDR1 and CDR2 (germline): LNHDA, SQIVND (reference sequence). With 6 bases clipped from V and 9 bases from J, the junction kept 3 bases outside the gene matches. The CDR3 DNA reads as TGTGCCAGTAGGACTAGCGGGAGTTCTGAGCAGTTCTTC. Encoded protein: CASRTSGSSEQFF.

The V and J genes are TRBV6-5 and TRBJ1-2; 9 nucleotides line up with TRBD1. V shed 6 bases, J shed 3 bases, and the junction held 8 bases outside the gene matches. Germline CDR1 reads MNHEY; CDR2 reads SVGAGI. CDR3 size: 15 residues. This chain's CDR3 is CASREQGAGDYGYTF. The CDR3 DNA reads TGTGCCAGCAGGGAACAGGGGGCGGGTGACTATGGCTACACCTTC.

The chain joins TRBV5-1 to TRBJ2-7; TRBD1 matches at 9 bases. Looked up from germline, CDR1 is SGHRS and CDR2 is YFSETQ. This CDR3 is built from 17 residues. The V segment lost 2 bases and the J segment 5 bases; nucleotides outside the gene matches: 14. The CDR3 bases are TGCGCCAGCAGCTTCCCTATCTCTTGGACAGGGGATGACGAGCAGTACTTC. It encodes CASSFPISWTGDDEQYF.

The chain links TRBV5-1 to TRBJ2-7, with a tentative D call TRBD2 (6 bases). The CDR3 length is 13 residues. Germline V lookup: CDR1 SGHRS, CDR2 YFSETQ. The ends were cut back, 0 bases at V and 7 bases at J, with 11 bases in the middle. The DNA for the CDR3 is TGCGCCAGCAGCTTGGGAGCTGGGAGGGAGCAGTACTTC. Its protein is CASSLGAGREQYF.

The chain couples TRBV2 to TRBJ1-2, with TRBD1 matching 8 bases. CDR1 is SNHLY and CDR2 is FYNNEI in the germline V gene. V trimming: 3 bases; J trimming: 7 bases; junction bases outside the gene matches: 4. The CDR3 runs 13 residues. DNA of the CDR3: TGTGCCAGCAGTGACCAGGGGGCAAGTGGCTACACCTTC. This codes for CASSDQGASGYTF.

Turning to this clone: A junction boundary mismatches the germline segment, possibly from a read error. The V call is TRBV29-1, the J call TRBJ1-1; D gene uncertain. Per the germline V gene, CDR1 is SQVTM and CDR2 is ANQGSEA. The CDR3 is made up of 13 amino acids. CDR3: CSVEGQRKTEAFF. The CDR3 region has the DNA TGCAGCGTAGAAGGGCAGCGGAAAACTGAAGCTTTCTTT.

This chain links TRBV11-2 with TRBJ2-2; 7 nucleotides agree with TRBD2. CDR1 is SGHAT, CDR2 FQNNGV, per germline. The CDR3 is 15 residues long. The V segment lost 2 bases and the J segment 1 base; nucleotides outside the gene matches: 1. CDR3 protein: CASSLRGRNTGELFF. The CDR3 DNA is TGTGCCAGCAGCTTACGCGGGAGGAACACCGGGGAGCTGTTTTTT.

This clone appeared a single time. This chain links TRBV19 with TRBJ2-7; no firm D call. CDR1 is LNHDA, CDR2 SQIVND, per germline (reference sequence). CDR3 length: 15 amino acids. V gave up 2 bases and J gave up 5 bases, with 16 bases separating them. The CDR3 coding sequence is TGTGCCAGTAGTATAAAAGGCGGATTCCCCCACGAGCAGTACTTC. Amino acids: CASSIKGGFPHEQYF. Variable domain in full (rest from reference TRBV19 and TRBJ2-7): DGGITQSPKYLFRKEGQNVTLSCEQNLNHDAMYWYRQDPGQGLRLIYYSQIVNDFQKGDIAEGYSVSREKKESFPLTVTSAQKNPTAFYLCASSIKGGFPHEQYFGPGTRLTVT.

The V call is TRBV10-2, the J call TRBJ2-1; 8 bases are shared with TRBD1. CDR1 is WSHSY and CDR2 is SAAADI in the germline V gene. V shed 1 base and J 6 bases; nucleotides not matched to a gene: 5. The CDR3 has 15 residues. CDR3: CASSELQGALNEQFF. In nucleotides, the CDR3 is TGCGCCAGCAGTGAGTTGCAGGGGGCGCTCAATGAGCAGTTCTTC.

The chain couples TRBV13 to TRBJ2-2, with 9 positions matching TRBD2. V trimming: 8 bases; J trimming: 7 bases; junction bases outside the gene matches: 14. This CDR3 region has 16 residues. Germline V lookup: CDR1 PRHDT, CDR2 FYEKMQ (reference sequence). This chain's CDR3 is CASLAGSPLGGGELFF. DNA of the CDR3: TGTGCCAGCCTAGCGGGGTCTCCTCTGGGCGGCGGGGAGCTGTTTTTT. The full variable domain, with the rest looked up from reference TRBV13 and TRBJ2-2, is AAGVIQSPRHLIKEKRETATLKCYPIPRHDTVYWYQQGPGQDPQFLISFYEKMQSDKGSIPDRFSAQQFSDYHSELNMSSLELGDSALYFCASLAGSPLGGGELFFGEGSRLTVL.

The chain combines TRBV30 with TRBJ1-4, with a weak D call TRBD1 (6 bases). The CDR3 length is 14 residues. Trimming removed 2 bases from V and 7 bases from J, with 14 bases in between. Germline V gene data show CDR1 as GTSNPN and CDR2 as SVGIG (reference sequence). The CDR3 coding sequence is TGTGCCTGGAGTAGTGAGGGGGGGGCTGAAAAACTGTTTTTT. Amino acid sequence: CAWSSEGGAEKLFF.

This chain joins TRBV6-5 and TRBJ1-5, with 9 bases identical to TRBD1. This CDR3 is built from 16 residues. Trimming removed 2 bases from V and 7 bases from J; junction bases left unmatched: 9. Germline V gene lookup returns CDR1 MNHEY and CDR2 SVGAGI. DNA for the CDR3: TGTGCCAGCAGTTACGCAGGAACAGGGACAGGGCAGCCCCAGCATTTT. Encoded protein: CASSYAGTGTGQPQHF.

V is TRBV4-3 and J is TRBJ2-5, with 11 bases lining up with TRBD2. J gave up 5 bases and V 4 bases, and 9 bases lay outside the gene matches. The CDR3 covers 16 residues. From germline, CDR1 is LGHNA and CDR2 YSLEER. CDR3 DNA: TGCGCCAGCAGCCTAGATAGCGGGGGGGCCGGTGAGACCCAGTACTTC. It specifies CASSLDSGGAGETQYF.